Below, 10 T cell receptor beta chains from the same sample are listed, as sequenced in a study of T cell clones after liver transplantation. TCRdb's table, derived via immunoSEQ multiplex PCR, lists solely in-frame clones and lacks some. The table includes 90,000 to 120,000 clones, more than 75% detected once. Sample: CD4+ T cells from blood, taken before liver transplant. These receptors were collected from a human donor who received a liver transplant.

CDR3 in DNA: TGTGCCAGCAGTGCAGGGGGCTACTATGGCTACACCTTC. Amino acids: CASSAGGYYGYTF. The chain carries TRBV27 and TRBJ1-2, with 8 bases matching TRBD1. Germline V gene lookup returns CDR1 MNHEY and CDR2 SMNVEV (reference sequence). This CDR3 comprises 13 residues. Trimming took 5 bases from V and 3 from J; bases not matched to a gene: 2.

This clone was observed a handful of times. The CDR3 is CASSSAPIAGGYEQYF. In nucleotides, the CDR3 is TGTGCCAGCAGCAGCGCCCCTATAGCGGGGGGGTACGAGCAGTACTTC. J is TRBJ2-7 and V is TRBV14, with 11 bases aligning to TRBD2. V shed 5 bases and J 4 bases; nucleotides not matched to a gene: 10. The CDR3 contains 16 residues. Germline V gives CDR1 SGHDN, CDR2 FVKESK.

This sequence joins TRBV4-3 and TRBJ1-1; D is undetermined. The V and J ends lost 5 bases and 8 bases respectively, with 15 bases between them. Germline-derived CDR1 and CDR2 are LGHNA and YSLEER. CDR3 length: 13 amino acids. CDR3 nucleotides: TGCGCCAGCAGCTACGGGTTATGGCGAGAAGCTTTCTTT. The encoded protein is CASSYGLWREAFF.

The chain carries TRBV27 and TRBJ2-7; D possibly corresponds to TRBD2 (5 bases). Germline V lookup: CDR1 MNHEY, CDR2 SMNVEV (reference sequence). Deletions cut 8 bases from V and 4 bases from J, with 18 bases between. This CDR3 comprises 14 residues. CDR3 DNA: TGTGCCAGCTCCGTACGGACGGGAATTTACGAGCAGTACTTC. It specifies CASSVRTGIYEQYF.

The chain links TRBV7-2 to TRBJ2-6, with 8 bases lining up with TRBD2. V trimming: 7 bases; J trimming: 0 bases; junction bases outside the gene matches: 5. This CDR3 has 16 residues. CDR1 SGHTA and CDR2 FQGNSA come from the germline V gene. CDR3 nucleotides: TGTGCCAGCAACCTAGCGGGTTTCTCTGGGGCCAACGTCCTGACTTTC. Protein product: CASNLAGFSGANVLTF.

V usage is TRBV6-1 and J usage is TRBJ1-1; perhaps TRBD1 as D (6 bases). This CDR3 is built from 13 residues. V gave up 7 bases and J gave up 11 bases, with 20 bases separating them. Germline-derived CDR1 and CDR2 are MNHNS and SASEGT. In DNA, the CDR3 is TGTGCCAGCACCACGACCCTACAGGGCCTGGCTTTCTTT. It specifies CASTTTLQGLAFF.

The J gene is TRBJ1-1, the V gene TRBV7-3; D call uncertain. Germline CDR1 SGHTA, CDR2 FQGTGA. CDR3 length: 14 residues. The germline V and J ends were trimmed by 2 bases and 1 base, with 8 bases remaining between them. The CDR3 is CASSLGGRNTEAFF. The CDR3, as DNA: TGTGCCAGCAGCTTAGGTGGAAGGAACACTGAAGCTTTCTTT.

This chain links TRBV28 with TRBJ1-1, with D uncertain. The CDR3 consists of 12 residues. The germline V and J ends were trimmed by 6 bases and 7 bases, with 12 bases remaining between them. Germline V gene lookup returns CDR1 MDHEN and CDR2 SYDVKM. This CDR3 is CASSSFGNEAFF. The CDR3 coding sequence is TGTGCCAGCAGCTCATTTGGCAATGAAGCTTTCTTT.

The chain joins TRBV12-5 to TRBJ2-1; D could derive from TRBD1 or TRBD2 (5 bases each). Deletions cut 5 bases from V and 5 bases from J, with 16 bases between. Looked up from germline, CDR1 is LGHNT and CDR2 is FRNRAP. The CDR3 consists of 15 residues. The CDR3 region has the DNA TGTGCTAGTGGTCCTGGGACCTTTGGGGACAATGAGCAGTTCTTC. This codes for CASGPGTFGDNEQFF.

The rearrangement joins TRBV6-5 to TRBJ2-2; D possibly corresponds to TRBD2 (7 bases). V was cut by 2 bases and J by 2 bases, with 12 bases left in between. Germline V gene data show CDR1 as MNHEY and CDR2 as SVGAGI. This CDR3 spans 16 amino acids. The CDR3 bases are TGTGCCAGCAGTTACACCGCGGGGGCTAACACCGGGGAGCTGTTTTTT. Translating it yields CASSYTAGANTGELFF.